The 18 T cell receptor beta chains below all came from one sample that was sequenced in a study of cytomegalovirus exposure and HLA in healthy donors. Use of 60 Vbeta and 13 Jbeta primers characterized the PCR. Assay used: immunoSEQ multiplex PCR; TCRdb lists only in-frame clones, some missing. The sample comprises about 140,000 clones, around 80% of which are singletons, and about 2.5% rests with the top ten. The sequencing sample was made of PBMCs. These receptor sequences come from a man aged 45-60 years in good health and CMV-seronegative.

The V and J genes are TRBV12-1 and TRBJ2-7; TRBD1, the D gene given by the table, was not confirmed from the DNA. TRBV12-1 has pseudogene status. The CDR3 extends over 16 amino acids. CDR3 in DNA: TGTGCCAGCAGCTTTGATTGGGGGACAGACTCCTACGAGCAGTACTTC. Translation: CASSFDWGTDSYEQYF.

J is TRBJ1-5 and V is TRBV5-1, with D perhaps TRBD1 (6 bases). The CDR3 is made up of 14 amino acids. Germline CDR1 reads SGHRS; CDR2 reads YFSETQ. V dropped 0 bases and J dropped 3 bases, with 7 bases sitting between them. CDR3 sequence (DNA): TGCGCCAGCAGCTTGGGACAGGTCAATCAGCCCCAGCATTTT. Its protein is CASSLGQVNQPQHF.

The chain carries TRBV14 and TRBJ2-7; a weak D match, TRBD2 (6 bases). Germline V gene data show CDR1 as SGHDN and CDR2 as FVKESK. The CDR3 extends over 14 amino acids. Trimming took 1 base from V and 3 from J, leaving 10 bases between them. The CDR3 DNA is TGTGCCAGCAGCCAAGGCGGGACGTACTACGAGCAGTACTTC. It yields the protein CASSQGGTYYEQYF. The complete variable domain, with remaining parts taken from reference TRBV14 and TRBJ2-7, reads EAGVTQFPSHSVIEKGQTVTLRCDPISGHDNLYWYRRVMGKEIKFLLHFVKESKQDESGMPNNRFLAERTGGTYSTLKVQPAELEDSGVYFCASSQGGTYYEQYFGPGTRLTVT.

The rearrangement joins TRBV11-3 to TRBJ1-3; no clear D. V was clipped by 4 bases and J by 0 bases, with 10 bases between them. In germline, CDR1 is SGHNT, CDR2 YENEEA. The CDR3 extends over 15 amino acids. The CDR3 bases are TGTGCCAGCAGCTCCATGAGCATCTCTGGAAACACCATATATTTT. Protein product: CASSSMSISGNTIYF.

The chain couples TRBV9 to TRBJ1-1; 8 bases agree with TRBD1. V dropped 4 bases and J dropped 3; count of bases not matched to a gene: 11. Germline V gene data show CDR1 as SGDLS and CDR2 as YYNGEE. The CDR3 is 16 amino acids. CDR3 in amino acids: CASSPARGLVYTEAFF. The CDR3 DNA follows: TGTGCCAGCAGCCCTGCCAGGGGGCTGGTATACACTGAAGCTTTCTTT.

In nucleotides, the CDR3 is TGTGCCAGCCCAAGGGGGTCCTACAATGAGCAGTTCTTC. Protein product: CASPRGSYNEQFF. The chain uses TRBV2 and TRBJ2-1, with TRBD1 as a possible D gene (6 bases). The germline V and J ends were trimmed by 8 bases and 1 base, with 9 bases remaining between them. Germline-derived CDR1 and CDR2 are SNHLY and FYNNEI. The CDR3 runs 13 residues. Using reference TRBV2 and TRBJ2-1 for the parts outside the CDR3, the full variable domain is EPEVTQTPSHQVTQMGQEVILRCVPISNHLYFYWYRQILGQKVEFLVSFYNNEISEKSEIFDDQFSVERPDGSNFTLKIRSTKLEDSAMYFCASPRGSYNEQFFGPGTRLTVL.

The chain employs TRBV2 and TRBJ1-1; perhaps TRBD1 as D (5 bases). The germline CDR1 and CDR2 sequences are SNHLY and FYNNEI. The CDR3 sequence is 13 residues long. V lost 5 bases, J lost 2 bases, and 9 bases lay in between. Here the CDR3 reads CASSRDFNTEAFF. The CDR3 nucleotides are TGTGCCAGCAGTCGGGACTTCAACACTGAAGCTTTCTTT. Combining the CDR3 with reference TRBV2 and TRBJ1-1 gives the whole variable domain EPEVTQTPSHQVTQMGQEVILRCVPISNHLYFYWYRQILGQKVEFLVSFYNNEISEKSEIFDDQFSVERPDGSNFTLKIRSTKLEDSAMYFCASSRDFNTEAFFGQGTRLTVV.

A few counts support this clone. The chain links TRBV2 to TRBJ1-1; the D is unclear. V was clipped by 7 bases and J by 0 bases, with 9 bases between them. This CDR3 comprises 13 residues. Germline assignment: CDR1 SNHLY and CDR2 FYNNEI. Here the CDR3 reads CASMEQMNTEAFF. CDR3 DNA: TGTGCCAGCATGGAACAGATGAACACTGAAGCTTTCTTT.

This clone occurred once. V is TRBV30 and J is TRBJ2-1; TRBD1 matches at 7 bases. Trimming removed 4 bases from V and 10 bases from J; junction bases left unmatched: 7. The CDR3 totals 12 residues. Germline V gene lookup returns CDR1 GTSNPN and CDR2 SVGIG (reference sequence). CDR3 sequence: CAWNRGQREQFF. The CDR3 DNA reads TGTGCCTGGAATCGGGGACAGAGAGAGCAGTTCTTC.

The rearrangement uses TRBV5-5 and TRBJ2-2, with 9 bases lining up with TRBD1. This CDR3 contains 15 residues. Germline V lookup: CDR1 SGHKS, CDR2 YYEKEE (reference sequence). Trimming at V came to 7 bases and at J to 1 base, leaving 5 bases not matched to a gene. The DNA for the CDR3 is TGTGCCAGCTATCGGACAGGGGTGAACACCGGGGAGCTGTTTTTT. Translation gives CASYRTGVNTGELFF.

The J gene is TRBJ1-1, the V gene TRBV5-1; D possibly corresponds to TRBD1 (6 bases). The V gene lost 1 base and the J gene lost 1 base, with 8 bases spanning the gap. This CDR3 has 14 amino acids. Germline CDR1 SGHRS, CDR2 YFSETQ. CDR3 DNA: TGCGCCAGCAGCTTGCAGGGGCGGAACACTGAAGCTTTCTTT. Its protein product is CASSLQGRNTEAFF.

The V call is TRBV6-4, the J call TRBJ1-5, with a possible D match to TRBD1 (6 bases). V shed 6 bases and J shed 11 bases, with 20 bases lying between them. This CDR3 comprises 14 residues. Germline V gene sequence: CDR1 MRHNA, CDR2 SNTAGT. The CDR3 DNA reads as TGTGCCAGCAGGATCATCGGGGGGCCAGAGGCCCAGCATTTT. Its protein product is CASRIIGGPEAQHF.

The rearrangement links TRBV5-1 to TRBJ1-1; the D gene is possibly TRBD1 (6 bases). The CDR3 is made up of 15 amino acids. V gave up 0 bases and J gave up 5 bases, with 14 bases separating them. CDR1 and CDR2 (germline): SGHRS, YFSETQ. CDR3 sequence (DNA): TGCGCCAGCAGCTTGGGGATTGGCAGGGGAACTGAAGCTTTCTTT. This translates into CASSLGIGRGTEAFF.

This chain joins TRBV18 and TRBJ2-5, with a tentative D call TRBD1 (5 bases). V lost 2 bases and J 4 bases, leaving 8 bases between the germline ends. The CDR3 is 13 residues long. In germline, CDR1 is KGHSH, CDR2 LQKENI. CDR3 sequence (DNA): TGTGCCAGCTCACCAAGAGACAGAGAGACCCAGTACTTC. This gives the protein CASSPRDRETQYF.

This clone appeared a few times. This chain links TRBV9 with TRBJ2-7; perhaps TRBD1 as D (5 bases). CDR1 is SGDLS and CDR2 is YYNGEE in the germline V gene. This CDR3 comprises 15 residues. V was cut by 3 bases and J by 5 bases, with 18 bases left in between. CDR3 sequence: CASSARDSTNDEQYF. The CDR3 nucleotides read TGTGCCAGCAGCGCCCGCGACAGCACCAACGACGAGCAGTACTTC.

V usage is TRBV2 and J usage is TRBJ1-6; D gene uncertain. V lost 9 bases and J lost 2, with 11 bases in between. The CDR3 consists of 14 residues. Germline CDR1 is SNHLY and CDR2 is FYNNEI. CDR3 protein: CASSPQAYNSPLHF. CDR3 in DNA: TGTGCCAGTTCGCCGCAGGCCTATAATTCACCCCTCCACTTT.

The gene calls are TRBV29-1 and TRBJ1-1; maybe TRBD1 (6 bases). The V end was cut by 1 base, the J end by 1 base, with 10 bases between. The CDR3 has 14 amino acids. The V gene's germline CDR1 is SQVTM and CDR2 ANQGSEA. CDR3: CSVEAYRENTEAFF. For the CDR3, the DNA is TGCAGCGTTGAAGCTTACAGGGAGAACACTGAAGCTTTCTTT.

This clone appeared a few times. The V and J genes are TRBV9 and TRBJ1-1; D not resolved. This CDR3 is built from 14 residues. CDR1 SGDLS and CDR2 YYNGEE come from the germline V gene. V was cut by 0 bases and J by 8 bases, with 14 bases left in between. Here the CDR3 DNA reads TGTGCCAGCAGCGTAGTAACCCACGGAGGCGAAGCTTTCTTT. Protein product: CASSVVTHGGEAFF.